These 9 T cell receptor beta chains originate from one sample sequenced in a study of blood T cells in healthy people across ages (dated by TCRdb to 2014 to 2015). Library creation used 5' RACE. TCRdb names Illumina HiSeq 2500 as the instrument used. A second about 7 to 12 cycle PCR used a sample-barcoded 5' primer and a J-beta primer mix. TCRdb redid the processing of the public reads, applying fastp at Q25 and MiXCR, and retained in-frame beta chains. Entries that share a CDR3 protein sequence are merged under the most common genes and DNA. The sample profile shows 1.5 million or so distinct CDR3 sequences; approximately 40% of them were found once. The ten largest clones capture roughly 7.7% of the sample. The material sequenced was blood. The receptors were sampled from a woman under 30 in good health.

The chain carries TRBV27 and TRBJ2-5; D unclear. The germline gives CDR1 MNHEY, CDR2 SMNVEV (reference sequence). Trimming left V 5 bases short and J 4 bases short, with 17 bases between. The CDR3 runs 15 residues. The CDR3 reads CASSPRAVGPETQYF. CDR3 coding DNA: TGTGCCAGCAGTCCACGGGCCGTGGGCCCAGAGACCCAGTACTTC.

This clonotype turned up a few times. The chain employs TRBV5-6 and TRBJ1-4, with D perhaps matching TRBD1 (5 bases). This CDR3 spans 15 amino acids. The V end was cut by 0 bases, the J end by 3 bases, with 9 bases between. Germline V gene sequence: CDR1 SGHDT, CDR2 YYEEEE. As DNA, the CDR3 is TGTGCCAGCAGCTTGGCCAGGGACCCTAATGAAAAACTGTTTTTT. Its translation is CASSLARDPNEKLFF.

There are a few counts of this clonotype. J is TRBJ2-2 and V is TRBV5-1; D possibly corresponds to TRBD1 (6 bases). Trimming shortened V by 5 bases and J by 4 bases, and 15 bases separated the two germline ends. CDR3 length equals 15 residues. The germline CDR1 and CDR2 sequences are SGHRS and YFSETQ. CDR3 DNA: TGCGCCAGCAGACCCTCAGGGGTGAGCACCGGGGAGCTGTTTTTT. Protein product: CASRPSGVSTGELFF.

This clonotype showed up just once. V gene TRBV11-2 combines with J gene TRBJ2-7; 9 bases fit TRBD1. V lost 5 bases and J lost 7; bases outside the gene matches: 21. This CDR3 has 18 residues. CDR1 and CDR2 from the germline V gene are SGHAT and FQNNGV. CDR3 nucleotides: TGTGCCAGCAGCACTTACAGGGGGCGCACCCTTAGCTACAATGAGCAGTACTTC. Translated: CASSTYRGRTLSYNEQYF.

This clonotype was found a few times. CDR3 residues: CASSPVGQRGETQYF. The CDR3 DNA follows: TGTGCCAGCAGTCCCGTGGGACAGCGGGGAGAGACCCAGTACTTC. The genes are TRBV12-3 or TRBV12-4 and TRBJ2-5, with D possibly being TRBD1 or TRBD2 (7 bases each). The V end lost 5 bases, the J end lost 4 bases, and 17 bases lay between the germline ends. CDR3 size: 15 residues.

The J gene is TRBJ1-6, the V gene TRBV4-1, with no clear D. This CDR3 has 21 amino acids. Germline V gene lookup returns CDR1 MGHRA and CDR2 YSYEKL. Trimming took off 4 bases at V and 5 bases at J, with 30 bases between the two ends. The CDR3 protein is CASSRMGGLQRVALDNSPLHF. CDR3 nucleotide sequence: TGCGCCAGCAGCCGCATGGGAGGGCTCCAGAGGGTGGCTTTGGATAATTCACCCCTCCACTTT.

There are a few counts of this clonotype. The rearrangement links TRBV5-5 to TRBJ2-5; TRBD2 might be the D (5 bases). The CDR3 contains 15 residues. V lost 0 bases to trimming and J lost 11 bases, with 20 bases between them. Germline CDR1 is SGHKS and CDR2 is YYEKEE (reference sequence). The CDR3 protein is CASSLGTHTADEQYF. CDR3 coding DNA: TGTGCCAGCAGCTTGGGGACTCACACAGCAGATGAGCAGTACTTC.

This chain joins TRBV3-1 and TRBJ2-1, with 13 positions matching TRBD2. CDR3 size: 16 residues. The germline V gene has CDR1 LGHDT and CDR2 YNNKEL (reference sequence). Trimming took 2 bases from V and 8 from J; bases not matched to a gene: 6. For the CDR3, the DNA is TGTGCCAGCAGCCAATCCACTAGCGGGGGGGCCGATGAGCAGTTCTTC. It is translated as CASSQSTSGGADEQFF.

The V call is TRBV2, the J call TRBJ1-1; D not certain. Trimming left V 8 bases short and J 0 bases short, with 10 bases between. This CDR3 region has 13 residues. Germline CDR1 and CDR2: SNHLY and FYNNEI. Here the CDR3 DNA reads TGTGCCAGCGGCCGGTCCATGAACACTGAAGCTTTCTTT. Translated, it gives CASGRSMNTEAFF.